What follows are 30 T cell receptor beta chains derived from one specimen sequenced in a study of blood T cell repertoires in COVID-19. Some clones are missing from TCRdb's copy, which holds only in-frame ones; the method was immunoSEQ multiplex PCR. The sample lists around 270,000 clones, about 83% occurring once. Sample: peripheral blood. These receptors came from a middle-aged woman who had recovered from COVID-19.

The count of this clone is one. The chain carries TRBV5-4 and TRBJ1-6; possibly TRBD1 for D (6 bases). The CDR3 loop spans 19 amino acids. V lost 4 bases and J lost 7, with 27 bases in between. CDR1 SGHNT and CDR2 YYREEE come from the germline V gene (reference sequence). CDR3 amino acids: CASSLFTGLASSSNSPLHF. In DNA, the CDR3 is TGTGCCAGCAGCCTATTCACAGGGTTGGCTTCCTCTTCCAATTCACCCCTCCACTTT.

J is TRBJ2-7 and V is TRBV6-1; 10 nucleotides line up with TRBD1. Germline assignment: CDR1 MNHNS and CDR2 SASEGT. Trimming removed 2 bases from V and 3 bases from J; junction bases left unmatched: 10. CDR3 length equals 17 residues. CDR3 coding DNA: TGTGCCAGCAGTGAAAGGAGTATCGGGACAGGGGTCTACGAGCAGTACTTC. Its translation: CASSERSIGTGVYEQYF.

The chain is built from TRBV2 and TRBJ1-1; 9 bases line up with TRBD1. The CDR3 is 14 residues long. Germline V gives CDR1 SNHLY, CDR2 FYNNEI. V lost 4 bases, J lost 11 bases, and 11 bases stayed unmatched. CDR3 DNA: TGTGCCAGCAGTGTACAGGGGGCGGGAGTGGTCGCTTTCTTT. Translation gives CASSVQGAGVVAFF.

This clone was seen just once. J is TRBJ1-4 and V is TRBV6-5; possible D gene TRBD1, 6 bases. Germline V gene data show CDR1 as MNHEY and CDR2 as SVGAGI. This CDR3 is 13 amino acids long. V lost 6 bases to trimming and J lost 7 bases, with 12 bases between them. DNA for the CDR3: TGTGCCAGCAGAACTACAGGGTTTGAAAAACTGTTTTTT. Translating gives CASRTTGFEKLFF.

This chain joins TRBV19 and TRBJ2-2, with 10 positions matching TRBD1. The CDR3 covers 16 residues. Germline CDR1 reads LNHDA; CDR2 reads SQIVND (reference sequence). V lost 5 bases, J lost 1 base, and 4 bases stayed unmatched. CDR3 nucleotides: TGTGCCAGTAGTGTGACAGGGGGCTTGAACACCGGGGAGCTGTTTTTT. Protein product: CASSVTGGLNTGELFF.

This clone was counted only a few times. This rearrangement joins TRBV12-5 to TRBJ1-4, with unresolved D. The germline gives CDR1 LGHNT, CDR2 FRNRAP. V was cut by 2 bases and J by 4 bases, with 11 bases left in between. The length of the CDR3 is 15 residues. The CDR3: CASGLPGLGNEKLFF. The CDR3 nucleotides are TGTGCTAGTGGTTTGCCCGGGTTAGGTAATGAAAAACTGTTTTTT.

The chain carries TRBV19 and TRBJ2-2, with a tentative D call TRBD2 (5 bases). V lost 6 bases to trimming and J lost 6 bases, with 14 bases between them. The CDR3 loop spans 14 amino acids. Germline CDR1 and CDR2: LNHDA and SQIVND (reference sequence). CDR3 loop: CASRADPQAGELFF. The CDR3 nucleotides are TGTGCCAGTAGAGCGGACCCCCAGGCCGGGGAGCTGTTTTTT.

J is TRBJ2-4 and V is TRBV13; D perhaps matches TRBD1 (5 bases). The germline V gene encodes CDR1 PRHDT and CDR2 FYEKMQ (reference sequence). The CDR3 loop spans 14 amino acids. V lost 2 bases to trimming and J lost 1 base, with 6 bases between them. The CDR3 nucleotides are TGTGCCAGCAGCTTACCAGGGGCCAAAAACATTCAGTACTTC. Residues: CASSLPGAKNIQYF.

This clone was recorded once. J is TRBJ2-1 and V is TRBV5-4; TRBD2 matches at 8 bases. CDR1 and CDR2 from the germline V gene are SGHNT and YYREEE (reference sequence). This CDR3 contains 16 residues. Trimming removed 0 bases from V and 8 bases from J; junction bases left unmatched: 10. The CDR3 DNA is TGTGCCAGCAGCTTGGCCTCCACGGGGGGGCACGATGAGCAGTTCTTC. Its protein is CASSLASTGGHDEQFF.

The chain employs TRBV18 and TRBJ2-3; the D gene is possibly TRBD1 (5 bases). In germline, CDR1 is KGHSH, CDR2 LQKENI. Trimming took off 2 bases at V and 6 bases at J, with 18 bases between the two ends. The CDR3 length is 16 residues. CDR3 in amino acids: CASSPSAQGRADTQYF. Here the CDR3 DNA reads TGTGCCAGCTCACCATCGGCCCAGGGTCGGGCCGATACGCAGTATTTT.

The rearrangement links TRBV7-2 to TRBJ1-1; 8 nucleotides match TRBD1. The CDR3 spans 13 residues. The germline V gene encodes CDR1 SGHTA and CDR2 FQGNSA. J lost 3 bases, V lost 7 bases, and 4 bases had no gene match. Here the CDR3 reads CASTRQGYTEAFF. The CDR3 nucleotides are TGTGCCAGCACTCGACAGGGGTACACTGAAGCTTTCTTT.

The CDR3 sequence: CASSFGTVYNSPLHF. As DNA, the CDR3 is TGTGCCAGCAGTTTCGGGACAGTCTATAATTCACCCCTCCACTTT. This chain links TRBV6-6 with TRBJ1-6, with 7 bases aligning to TRBD1. The CDR3 spans 15 residues. J was trimmed by 3 bases and V by 4 bases; bases with no gene match: 3. Looked up from germline, CDR1 is MNHNY and CDR2 is SVGAGI (reference sequence).

The chain is built from TRBV6-1 and TRBJ1-1; perhaps TRBD1 as D (6 bases). This CDR3 is built from 15 residues. The germline V gene has CDR1 MNHNS and CDR2 SASEGT. V shed 2 bases and J shed 0 bases, with 10 bases lying between them. CDR3 sequence reads: CASSELGQMNTEAFF. In nucleotides, the CDR3 is TGTGCCAGCAGTGAACTCGGACAGATGAACACTGAAGCTTTCTTT.

The gene calls are TRBV29-1 and TRBJ2-5; D is unresolved. V was shortened by 5 bases and J by 5 bases, with 18 bases between the two germline ends. CDR1 is SQVTM and CDR2 is ANQGSEA in the germline V gene. The CDR3 spans 14 residues. The CDR3 is CSVHPGRFGETQYF. The CDR3 nucleotides are TGCAGCGTTCACCCCGGCAGGTTTGGCGAGACCCAGTACTTC. The variable domain in full, with the rest retrieved from reference TRBV29-1 and TRBJ2-5, is SAVISQKPSRDICQRGTSLTIQCQVDSQVTMMFWYRQQPGQSLTLIATANQGSEATYESGFVIDKFPISRPNLTFSTLTVSNMSPEDSSIYLCSVHPGRFGETQYFGPGTRLLVL.

This clone was observed once. This chain connects TRBV5-1 to TRBJ2-5; TRBD1 matches at 10 bases. The germline gives CDR1 SGHRS, CDR2 YFSETQ. The V segment lost 4 bases and the J segment 5 bases; nucleotides outside the gene matches: 11. The CDR3 consists of 16 residues. The CDR3 spells CASSALGTGVVETQYF. The CDR3 nucleotides are TGCGCCAGCAGCGCCCTCGGGACAGGGGTGGTGGAGACCCAGTACTTC.

The V call is TRBV3-1 (or the pseudogene TRBV3-2), the J call TRBJ1-1; the D gene is possibly TRBD1 (5 bases). The CDR3 has 13 residues. With 5 bases removed from V and 6 bases from J, the gap between germline ends came to 13 bases. CDR1 and CDR2 (germline): LGHDT, YNNKEL (reference sequence). This CDR3 reads CASSVAGYAEAFF. DNA of the CDR3: TGTGCCAGCAGCGTCGCAGGGTATGCTGAAGCTTTCTTT.

The chain links TRBV29-1 to TRBJ1-2; 8 bases agree with TRBD1. Germline trimming cut 1 base from V and 2 bases from J; bases unmatched to any gene: 6. The CDR3 consists of 15 residues. Germline V gene lookup returns CDR1 SQVTM and CDR2 ANQGSEA. The CDR3 DNA reads TGCAGCGTTGAAGTTAGTGGGACAGGCAACTATGGCTACACCTTC. Translating it yields CSVEVSGTGNYGYTF.

This chain connects TRBV5-1 to TRBJ1-2; a weak D match, TRBD1 (6 bases). CDR3 length: 14 residues. V gave up 3 bases and J gave up 4 bases, with 13 bases separating them. Germline assignment: CDR1 SGHRS and CDR2 YFSETQ. This chain's CDR3 is CASSYRDVSYGYTF. The CDR3 DNA follows: TGCGCCAGCAGCTACAGGGATGTTAGCTATGGCTACACCTTC.

The chain links TRBV18 to TRBJ1-4; 8 bases agree with TRBD1. Looked up from germline, CDR1 is KGHSH and CDR2 is LQKENI. After removal of 6 bases from V and 7 bases from J, the junction contained 13 bases not matched to a gene. The CDR3 has 16 residues. CDR3 nucleotides: TGTGCCAGCTCTCCGTTCGCTGAAGGACAGGGTGAAAAACTGTTTTTT. It encodes CASSPFAEGQGEKLFF.

The chain joins TRBV18 to TRBJ2-7; 9 bases fit TRBD1. Germline CDR1 KGHSH, CDR2 LQKENI. J lost 2 bases, V lost 5 bases, and 7 bases had no gene match. CDR3 size: 15 residues. DNA for the CDR3: TGTGCCAGCTCAGGGACAGGGATGCTAACCTACGAGCAGTACTTC. Protein: CASSGTGMLTYEQYF.

The rearrangement links TRBV19 to TRBJ1-4; D perhaps matches TRBD1 (5 bases). The V end lost 6 bases, the J end lost 2 bases, and 13 bases lay between the germline ends. In germline, CDR1 is LNHDA, CDR2 SQIVND (reference sequence). This CDR3 contains 15 residues. DNA of the CDR3: TGTGCCAGTAGGTCTTGGGGGGAGACTAATGAAAAACTGTTTTTT. Protein product: CASRSWGETNEKLFF.

The CDR3 sequence is CAWSPTTLVGYTF. In DNA, the CDR3 is TGTGCCTGGAGTCCCACTACCCTTGTTGGCTACACCTTC. The chain joins TRBV30 to TRBJ1-2; no clear D. Germline CDR1 GTSNPN, CDR2 SVGIG (reference sequence). This CDR3 is 13 amino acids long. Trimming took 2 bases from V and 7 from J, leaving 14 bases between them.

V gene TRBV5-1 combines with J gene TRBJ1-2, with 9 positions matching TRBD1. The ends lost 0 bases at V and 8 bases at J; junction bases unmatched: 8. Germline V lookup: CDR1 SGHRS, CDR2 YFSETQ. The CDR3 loop spans 15 amino acids. The CDR3 DNA follows: TGCGCCAGCAGCTTGGAAATACAGGGGGCTGGGGGCTACACCTTC. Amino acids: CASSLEIQGAGGYTF.

This sequence joins TRBV5-6 and TRBJ1-1; D is unresolved. Trimming took 0 bases from V and 0 from J, leaving 12 bases between them. This CDR3 has 16 amino acids. The V gene's germline CDR1 is SGHDT and CDR2 YYEEEE. CDR3 amino acids: CASSLAQVHMNTEAFF. The CDR3 nucleotides read TGTGCCAGCAGCTTGGCTCAGGTCCACATGAACACTGAAGCTTTCTTT.

About this clone: Within the sample, other DNA sequences also encode this same CDR3. V is TRBV15 and J is TRBJ2-5; TRBD1 aligns across 7 bases. The germline V gene encodes CDR1 LNHNV and CDR2 YYDKDF (reference sequence). V shed 0 bases and J 2 bases; nucleotides not matched to a gene: 0. The CDR3 contains 14 residues. As DNA, the CDR3 is TGTGCCACCAGCAGAGACAGGGGGCAAGAGACCCAGTACTTC. Amino acids: CATSRDRGQETQYF.

V and J are TRBV28 and TRBJ2-7; the D gene is possibly TRBD1 (7 bases). V was cut by 6 bases and J by 5 bases, with 20 bases left in between. CDR3 length equals 15 residues. Germline loops: CDR1 MDHEN, CDR2 SYDVKM. In DNA, the CDR3 is TGTGCCAGCAGCCCTACGGGAGACAGGGTCCACGAGCAGTACTTC. Translation gives CASSPTGDRVHEQYF.

V is TRBV19 and J is TRBJ1-1, with 10 bases lining up with TRBD1. The V gene end was trimmed by 0 bases and the J gene end by 4 bases; junction bases not matched to a gene: 11. Germline V gene data show CDR1 as LNHDA and CDR2 as SQIVND (reference sequence). CDR3 length: 18 amino acids. CDR3 coding DNA: TGTGCCAGTAGTATAGACATCGAAGGTGGGACAGGGGTCACTGAAGCTTTCTTT. Translating gives CASSIDIEGGTGVTEAFF.

J is TRBJ1-3 and V is TRBV29-1; D is possibly TRBD1 (5 bases). Per germline, CDR1 SQVTM and CDR2 ANQGSEA. V was pared by 6 bases and J by 4 bases, with 10 bases between. The length of the CDR3 is 12 residues. CDR3 coding DNA: TGCAGCGTGGCGGGACGGGGAAACACCATATATTTT. This translates into CSVAGRGNTIYF.

The chain links TRBV7-9 to TRBJ1-4; 7 bases align to TRBD1. Germline V gives CDR1 SEHNR, CDR2 FQNEAQ (reference sequence). This CDR3 spans 17 amino acids. J was trimmed by 4 bases and V by 6 bases; bases with no gene match: 14. The CDR3 reads CASSQTGEPGFNEKLFF. The DNA for the CDR3 is TGTGCCAGCAGTCAAACAGGGGAGCCGGGCTTTAATGAAAAACTGTTTTTT.

The rearrangement links TRBV4-1 to TRBJ2-3, with 7 positions matching TRBD2. V trimming: 0 bases; J trimming: 2 bases; junction bases outside the gene matches: 8. The CDR3 has 17 residues. Germline-derived CDR1 and CDR2 are MGHRA and YSYEKL. The CDR3 is CASSQDLLAVNTDTQYF. DNA for the CDR3: TGCGCCAGCAGCCAAGATTTGCTAGCGGTGAACACAGATACGCAGTATTTT.